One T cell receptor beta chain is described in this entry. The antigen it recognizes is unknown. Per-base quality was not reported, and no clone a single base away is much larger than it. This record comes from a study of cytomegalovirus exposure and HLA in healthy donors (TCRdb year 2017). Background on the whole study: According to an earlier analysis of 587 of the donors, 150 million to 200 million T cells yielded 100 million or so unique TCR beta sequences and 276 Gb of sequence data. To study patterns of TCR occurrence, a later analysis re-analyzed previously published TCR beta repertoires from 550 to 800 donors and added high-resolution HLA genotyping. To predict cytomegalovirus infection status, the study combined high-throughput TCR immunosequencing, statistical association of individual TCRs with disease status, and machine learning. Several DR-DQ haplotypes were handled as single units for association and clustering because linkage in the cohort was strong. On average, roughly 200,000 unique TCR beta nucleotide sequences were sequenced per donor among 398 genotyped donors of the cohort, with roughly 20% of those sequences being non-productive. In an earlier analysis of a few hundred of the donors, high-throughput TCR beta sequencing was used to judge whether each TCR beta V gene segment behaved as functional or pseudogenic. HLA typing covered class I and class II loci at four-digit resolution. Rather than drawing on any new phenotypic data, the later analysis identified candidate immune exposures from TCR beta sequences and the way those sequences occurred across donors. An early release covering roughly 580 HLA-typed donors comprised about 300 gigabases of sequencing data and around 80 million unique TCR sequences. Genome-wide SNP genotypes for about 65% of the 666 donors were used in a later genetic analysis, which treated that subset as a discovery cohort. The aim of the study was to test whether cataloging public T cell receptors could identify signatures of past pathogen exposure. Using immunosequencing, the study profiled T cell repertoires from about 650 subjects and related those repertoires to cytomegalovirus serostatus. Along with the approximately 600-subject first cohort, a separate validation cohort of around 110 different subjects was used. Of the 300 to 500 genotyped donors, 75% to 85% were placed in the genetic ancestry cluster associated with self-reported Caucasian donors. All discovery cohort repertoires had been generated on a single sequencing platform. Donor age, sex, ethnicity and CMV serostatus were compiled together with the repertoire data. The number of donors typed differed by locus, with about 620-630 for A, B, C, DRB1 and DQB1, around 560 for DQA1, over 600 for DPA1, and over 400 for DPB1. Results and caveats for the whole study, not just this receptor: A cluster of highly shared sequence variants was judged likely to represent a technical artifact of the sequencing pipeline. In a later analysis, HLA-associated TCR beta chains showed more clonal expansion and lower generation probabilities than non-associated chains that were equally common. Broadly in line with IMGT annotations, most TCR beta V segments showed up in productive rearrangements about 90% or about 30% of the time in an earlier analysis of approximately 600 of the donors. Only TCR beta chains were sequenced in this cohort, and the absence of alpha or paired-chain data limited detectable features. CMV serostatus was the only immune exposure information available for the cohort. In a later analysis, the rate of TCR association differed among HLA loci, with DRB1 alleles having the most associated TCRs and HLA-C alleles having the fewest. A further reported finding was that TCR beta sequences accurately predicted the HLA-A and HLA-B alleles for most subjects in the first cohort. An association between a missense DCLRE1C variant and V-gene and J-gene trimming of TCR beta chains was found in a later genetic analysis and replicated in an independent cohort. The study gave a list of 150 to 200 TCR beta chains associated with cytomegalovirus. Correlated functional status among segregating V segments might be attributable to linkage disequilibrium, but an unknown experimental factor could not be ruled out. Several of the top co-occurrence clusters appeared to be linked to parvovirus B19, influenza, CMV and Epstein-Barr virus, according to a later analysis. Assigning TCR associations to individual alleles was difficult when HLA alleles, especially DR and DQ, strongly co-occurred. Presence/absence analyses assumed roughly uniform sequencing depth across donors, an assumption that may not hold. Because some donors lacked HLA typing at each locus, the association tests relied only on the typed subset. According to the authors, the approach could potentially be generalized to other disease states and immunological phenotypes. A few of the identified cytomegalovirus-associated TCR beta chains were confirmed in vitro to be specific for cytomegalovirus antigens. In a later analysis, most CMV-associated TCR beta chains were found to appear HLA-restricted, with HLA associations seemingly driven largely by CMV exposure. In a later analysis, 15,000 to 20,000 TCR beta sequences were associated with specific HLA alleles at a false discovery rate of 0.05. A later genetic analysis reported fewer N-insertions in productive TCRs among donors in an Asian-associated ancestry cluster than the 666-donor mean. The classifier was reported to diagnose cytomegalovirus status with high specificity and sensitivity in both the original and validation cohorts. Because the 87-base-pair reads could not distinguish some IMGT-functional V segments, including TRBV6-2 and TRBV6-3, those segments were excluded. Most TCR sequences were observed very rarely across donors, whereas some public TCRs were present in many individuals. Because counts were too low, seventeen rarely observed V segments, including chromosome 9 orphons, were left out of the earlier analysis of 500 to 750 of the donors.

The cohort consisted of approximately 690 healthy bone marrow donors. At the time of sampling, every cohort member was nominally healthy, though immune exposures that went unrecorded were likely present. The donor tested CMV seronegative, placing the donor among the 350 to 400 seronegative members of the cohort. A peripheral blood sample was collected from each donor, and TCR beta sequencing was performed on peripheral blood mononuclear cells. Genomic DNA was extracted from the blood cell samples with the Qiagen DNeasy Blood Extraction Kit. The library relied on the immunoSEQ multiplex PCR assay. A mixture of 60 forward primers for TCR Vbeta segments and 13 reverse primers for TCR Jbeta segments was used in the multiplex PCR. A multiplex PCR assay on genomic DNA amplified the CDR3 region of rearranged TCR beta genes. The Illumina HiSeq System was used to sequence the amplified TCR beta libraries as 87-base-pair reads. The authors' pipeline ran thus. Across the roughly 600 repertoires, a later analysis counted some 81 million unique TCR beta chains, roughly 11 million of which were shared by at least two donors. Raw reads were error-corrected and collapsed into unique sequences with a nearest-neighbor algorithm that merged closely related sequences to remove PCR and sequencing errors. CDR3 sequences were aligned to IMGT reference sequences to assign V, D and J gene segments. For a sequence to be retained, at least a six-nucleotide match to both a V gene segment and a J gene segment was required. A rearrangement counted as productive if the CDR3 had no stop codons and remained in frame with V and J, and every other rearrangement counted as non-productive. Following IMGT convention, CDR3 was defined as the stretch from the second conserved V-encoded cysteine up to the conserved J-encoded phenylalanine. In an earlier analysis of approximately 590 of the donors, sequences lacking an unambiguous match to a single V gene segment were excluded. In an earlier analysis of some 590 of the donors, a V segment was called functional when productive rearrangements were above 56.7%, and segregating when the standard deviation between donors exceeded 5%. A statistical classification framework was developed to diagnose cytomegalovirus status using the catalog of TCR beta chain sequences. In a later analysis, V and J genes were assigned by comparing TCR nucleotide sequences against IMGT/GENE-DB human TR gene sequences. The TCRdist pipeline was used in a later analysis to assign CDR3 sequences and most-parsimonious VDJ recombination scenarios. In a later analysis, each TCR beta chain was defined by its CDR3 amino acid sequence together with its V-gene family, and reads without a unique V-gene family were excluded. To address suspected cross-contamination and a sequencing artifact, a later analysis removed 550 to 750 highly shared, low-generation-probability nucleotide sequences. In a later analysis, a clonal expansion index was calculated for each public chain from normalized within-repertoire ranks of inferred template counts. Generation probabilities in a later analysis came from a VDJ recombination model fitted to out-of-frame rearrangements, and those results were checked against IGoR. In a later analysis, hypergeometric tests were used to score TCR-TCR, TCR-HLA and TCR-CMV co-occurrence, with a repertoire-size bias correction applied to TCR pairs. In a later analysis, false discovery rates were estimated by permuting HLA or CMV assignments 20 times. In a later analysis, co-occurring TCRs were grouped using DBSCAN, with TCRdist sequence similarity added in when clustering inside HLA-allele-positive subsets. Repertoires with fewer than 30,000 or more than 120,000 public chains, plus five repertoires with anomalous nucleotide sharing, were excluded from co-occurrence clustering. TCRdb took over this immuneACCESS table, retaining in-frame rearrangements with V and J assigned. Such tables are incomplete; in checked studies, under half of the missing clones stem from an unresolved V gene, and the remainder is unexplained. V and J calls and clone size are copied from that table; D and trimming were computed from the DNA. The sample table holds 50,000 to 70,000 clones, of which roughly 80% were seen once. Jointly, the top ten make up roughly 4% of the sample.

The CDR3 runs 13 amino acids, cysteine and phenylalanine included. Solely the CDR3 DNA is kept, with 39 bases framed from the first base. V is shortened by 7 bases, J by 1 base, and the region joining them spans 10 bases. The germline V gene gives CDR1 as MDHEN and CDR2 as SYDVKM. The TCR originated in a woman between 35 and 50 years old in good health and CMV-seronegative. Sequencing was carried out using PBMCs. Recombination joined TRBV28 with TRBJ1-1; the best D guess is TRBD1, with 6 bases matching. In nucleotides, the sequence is TGTGCCAGCAACAGGGTTGAGAACACTGAAGCTTTCTTT. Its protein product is CASNRVENTEAFF.